This TCR beta chain was recorded in a study of shared clonotypes between healthy human individuals (dated by TCRdb to 2019 to 2021). Regarding the research as a whole: The cohort included a few men and a couple of women between 18 and 49 years of age. Blood TCR repertoires of about 5 healthy adults were deeply sequenced to estimate repertoire size and the extent of clonotype sharing between individuals. Each donor's leukapheresis produced roughly between roughly 0.85 and 9 billion PBMCs. To increase sequencing depth and limit assay-specific biases, TCR repertoire library preparation and sequencing were carried out by different laboratories using diverse techniques. For each donor, three plates each were used for CD4 naive and CD4 memory, two plates were used for CD8 naive, and one plate was used for CD8 memory. General study outcomes and caveats: About 4.5% of naive CD4, 3.5% of naive CD8, roughly 2.5% of memory CD4, and 0.4% of memory CD8 clonotypes were shared across several donors. Pairwise subsampling led to the expectation that sequencing depth would affect the degree of clonotype sharing among donors. Higher generation probabilities were observed for clonotypes shared by all four sorted-subset donors than for non-shared clonotypes. Only blood was sampled, and tissue TCR repertoires likely differ from those in blood. Because the study included only a small number of donors, the genetic and exposure-history diversity represented was limited. Naive subsets generally had larger estimated clonotype richness than memory subsets. Rarefaction of sorted-subset datasets indicated incomplete sequencing despite the large sequencing depth.

Using the deep immunoSEQ assay, multiplex PCR amplified TCR CDR3 regions from genomic DNA. Extracted genomic DNA from each cell subset was distributed evenly across all wells of several immunoSEQ 96-well plates, and each plate was treated as a replicate. For sorted subsets, approximately 190 ng of genomic DNA, equivalent to some 30,000 T cell genomes, went into each replicate PCR. The purified libraries were quantified using a Qubit 3.0 fluorometer, sized with a Bioanalyzer 2100, and then quantified again using the KAPA Library Quantification kit. Every immunoSEQ 96-well plate was sequenced on a dedicated single-read 150-cycle Illumina NextSeq 550 flow cell. The paper's processing steps were these. Because only junctional sequences without quality scores were contained in the immunoSEQ output, filtering matching that applied to full-length reads could not be performed. To assign V/J genes and CDR3, sequences were annotated using PyIR, a Python wrapper for IgBLAST v1.9, with IMGT germline references. Any read was removed if the V/J assignment was weak (E-value above 1e-6), the CDR3 was missing, or the read contained stop codons, out-of-frame junctions, or ambiguous translated residues. A V3J clonotype was defined by an identical inferred V gene, J gene, and CDR3 amino acid sequence. Percentage overlap between repertoires was calculated by dividing the number of shared unique clonotypes by the size of the smaller repertoire. RTK rarefaction, the Chao1 estimator, and Recon v2.1 estimates of unobserved clonotypes were used to assess repertoire richness. OLGA was used to compute generation probabilities for all TCRbeta clonotypes that the gDNA method yielded from a few donors. TCRdb limited this immuneACCESS table to in-frame rearrangements with V and J called. A share of clones is missing; checked studies link under half to unresolved V genes, and the rest is unexplained. The V and J calls and clone size are taken from that table; D and trimming were inferred from the DNA. The sample table lists roughly 760,000 clones, around 72% of them with a count of one. The top ten constitute 1.7% of the sample.

The donors were healthy, HIV-negative adults with no recently reported acute infections or vaccinations. All donors were Caucasian adults living in Nashville, Tennessee, USA. Magnetic negative selection was used to enrich CD4+ T cells, after which naive cells were positively selected on CD45RA and the negative fraction became the memory subset. Blood was obtained by leukapheresis, after which PBMCs were separated by Ficoll-Histopaque density gradient centrifugation and cryopreserved in liquid nitrogen vapor phase. Purity and quantity of every magnetically sorted T cell population were checked by analytical flow cytometry. Each sorted fraction had its genomic DNA isolated and then quantified by UV absorbance on a Nanodrop 2000c. For CDR1 and CDR2, the germline V gene lists LGHNA and YNFKEQ. CDR3 length: 17 amino acids, cysteine to phenylalanine. Left in the record is the CDR3 DNA by itself, 51 bases read in frame from the first base. V sheds 1 base and J sheds 0 bases, leaving 14 bases between their ends.

As concerns this clone: This receptor's antigen is unknown. No base quality values were provided; no much bigger clone lies one nucleotide off.

The receptor comes from a woman between 25 and 40 years old in good health. Source material: memory CD4+ T cells sorted from blood. According to the study, the label for this sample's cell subset or site signals: CD45RA-negative fraction. Here the chain combines TRBV4-2 and TRBJ2-3; TRBD2 could be the D gene, as 6 bases match. The CDR3 region: CASSQVIAETSTDTQYF. The sequence in DNA is TGTGCCAGCAGCCAAGTTATAGCGGAAACTAGCACAGATACGCAGTATTTT.